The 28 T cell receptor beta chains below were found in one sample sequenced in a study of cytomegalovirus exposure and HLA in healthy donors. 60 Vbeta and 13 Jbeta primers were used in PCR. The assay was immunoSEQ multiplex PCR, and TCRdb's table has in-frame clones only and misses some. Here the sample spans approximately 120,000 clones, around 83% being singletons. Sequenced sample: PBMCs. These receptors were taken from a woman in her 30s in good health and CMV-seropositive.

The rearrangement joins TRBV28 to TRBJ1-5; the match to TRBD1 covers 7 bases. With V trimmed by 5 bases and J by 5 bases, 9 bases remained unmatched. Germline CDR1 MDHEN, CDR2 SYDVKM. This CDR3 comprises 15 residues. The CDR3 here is CASSPTGLADQPQHF. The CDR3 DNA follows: TGTGCCAGCAGTCCGACAGGGTTGGCGGATCAGCCCCAGCATTTT.

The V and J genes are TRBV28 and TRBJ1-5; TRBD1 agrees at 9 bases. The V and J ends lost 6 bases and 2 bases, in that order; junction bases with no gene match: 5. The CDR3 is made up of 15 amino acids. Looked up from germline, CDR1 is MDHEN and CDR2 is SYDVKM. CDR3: CASSSGDRGNQPQHF. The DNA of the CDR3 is TGTGCCAGCAGCTCCGGGGACAGGGGCAATCAGCCCCAGCATTTT.

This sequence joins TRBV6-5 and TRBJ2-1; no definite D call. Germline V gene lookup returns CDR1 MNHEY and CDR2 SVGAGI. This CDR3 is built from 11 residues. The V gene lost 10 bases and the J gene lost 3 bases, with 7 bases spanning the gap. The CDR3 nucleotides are TGTGCCACCCAATTCTACAATGAGCAGTTCTTC. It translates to CATQFYNEQFF.

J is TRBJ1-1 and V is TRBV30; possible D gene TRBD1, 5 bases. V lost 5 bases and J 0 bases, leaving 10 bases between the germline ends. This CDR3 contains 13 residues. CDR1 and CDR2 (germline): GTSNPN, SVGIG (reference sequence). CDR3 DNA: TGTGCCTGGGCGGGGACGATGAACACTGAAGCTTTCTTT. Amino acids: CAWAGTMNTEAFF.

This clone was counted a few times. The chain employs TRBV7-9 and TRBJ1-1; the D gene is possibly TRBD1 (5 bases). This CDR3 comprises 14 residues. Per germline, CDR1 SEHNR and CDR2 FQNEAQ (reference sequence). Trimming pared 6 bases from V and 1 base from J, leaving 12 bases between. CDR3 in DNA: TGTGCCAGCAGAAAAAAGGGGCCGAACACTGAAGCTTTCTTT. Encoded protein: CASRKKGPNTEAFF.

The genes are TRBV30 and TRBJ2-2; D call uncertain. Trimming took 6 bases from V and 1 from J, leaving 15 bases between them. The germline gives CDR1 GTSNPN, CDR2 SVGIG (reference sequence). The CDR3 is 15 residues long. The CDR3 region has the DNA TGTGCCTGCCCTCGTCCGGTCGGGAACACCGGGGAGCTGTTTTTT. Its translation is CACPRPVGNTGELFF.

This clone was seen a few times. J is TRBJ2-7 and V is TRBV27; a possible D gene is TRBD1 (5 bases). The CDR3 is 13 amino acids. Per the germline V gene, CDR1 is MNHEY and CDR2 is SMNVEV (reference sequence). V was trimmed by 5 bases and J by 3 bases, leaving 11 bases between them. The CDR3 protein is CASSPDRFYEQYF. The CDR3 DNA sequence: TGTGCCAGCAGTCCTGACAGATTCTACGAGCAGTACTTC.

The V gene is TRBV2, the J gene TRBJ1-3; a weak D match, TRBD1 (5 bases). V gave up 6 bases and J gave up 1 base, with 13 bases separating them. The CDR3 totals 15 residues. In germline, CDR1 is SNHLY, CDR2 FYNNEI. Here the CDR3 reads CASSRERGSGNTIYF. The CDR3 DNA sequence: TGTGCCAGCAGCAGGGAAAGAGGTTCTGGAAACACCATATATTTT.

The CDR3 DNA reads TGTGCCAGCAGAGTAAACAGCCTCTACGAGCAGTACTTC. Protein sequence: CASRVNSLYEQYF. The chain combines TRBV9 with TRBJ2-7; D is undetermined. Deletions cut 5 bases from V and 3 bases from J, with 12 bases between. CDR3 size: 13 residues. Germline CDR1 and CDR2: SGDLS and YYNGEE.

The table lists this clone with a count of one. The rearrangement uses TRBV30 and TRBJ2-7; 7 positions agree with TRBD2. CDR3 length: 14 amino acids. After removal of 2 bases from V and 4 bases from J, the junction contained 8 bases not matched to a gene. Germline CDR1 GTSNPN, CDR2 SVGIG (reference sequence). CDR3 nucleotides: TGTGCCTGGAGTCGAGCGGGGCCTAATTACGAGCAGTACTTC. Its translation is CAWSRAGPNYEQYF.

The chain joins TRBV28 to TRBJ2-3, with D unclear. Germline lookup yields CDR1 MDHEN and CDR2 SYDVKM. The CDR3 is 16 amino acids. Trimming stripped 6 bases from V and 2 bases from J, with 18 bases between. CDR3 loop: CASSYLWSQLTDTQYF. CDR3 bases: TGTGCCAGCAGCTATTTATGGAGCCAGCTCACAGATACGCAGTATTTT.

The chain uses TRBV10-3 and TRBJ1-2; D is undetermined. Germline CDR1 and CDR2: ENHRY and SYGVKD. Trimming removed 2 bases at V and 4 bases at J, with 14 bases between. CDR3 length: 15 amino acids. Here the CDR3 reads CAISEQLGGGYGYTF. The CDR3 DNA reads TGTGCCATCAGTGAGCAGCTGGGAGGTGGCTATGGCTACACCTTC.

In nucleotides, the CDR3 is TGTGCCTGGAGTGTGGGACTAGCGGGGGACTACGAGCAGTACTTC. It specifies CAWSVGLAGDYEQYF. The V gene is TRBV30, the J gene TRBJ2-7; the match to TRBD2 covers 14 bases. The germline V gene encodes CDR1 GTSNPN and CDR2 SVGIG (reference sequence). The ends lost 0 bases at V and 3 bases at J; junction bases unmatched: 1. This CDR3 comprises 15 residues.

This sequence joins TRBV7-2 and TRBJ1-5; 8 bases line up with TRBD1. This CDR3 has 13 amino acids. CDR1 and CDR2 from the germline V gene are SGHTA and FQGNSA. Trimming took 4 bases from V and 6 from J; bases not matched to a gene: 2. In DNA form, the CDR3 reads TGTGCCAGCAGCTCCGACAGGGGTCAGCCCCAGCATTTT. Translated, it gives CASSSDRGQPQHF.

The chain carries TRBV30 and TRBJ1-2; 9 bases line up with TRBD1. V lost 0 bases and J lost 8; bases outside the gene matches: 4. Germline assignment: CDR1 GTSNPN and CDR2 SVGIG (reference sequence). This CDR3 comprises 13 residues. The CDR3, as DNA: TGTGCCTGGAGTGTTACAGGGGGCCTGGGCTACACCTTC. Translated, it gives CAWSVTGGLGYTF.

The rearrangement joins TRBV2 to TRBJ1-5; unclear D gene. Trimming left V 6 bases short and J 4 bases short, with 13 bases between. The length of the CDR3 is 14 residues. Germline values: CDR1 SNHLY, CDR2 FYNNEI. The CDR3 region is CASRPDTSNQPQHF. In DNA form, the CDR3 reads TGTGCCAGCAGGCCCGACACGTCAAATCAGCCCCAGCATTTT.

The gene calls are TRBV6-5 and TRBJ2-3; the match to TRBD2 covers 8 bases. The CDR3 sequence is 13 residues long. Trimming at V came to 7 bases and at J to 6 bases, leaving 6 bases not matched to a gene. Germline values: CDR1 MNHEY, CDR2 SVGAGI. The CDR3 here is CASMQREMDTQYF. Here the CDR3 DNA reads TGTGCCAGCATGCAGCGGGAGATGGATACGCAGTATTTT.

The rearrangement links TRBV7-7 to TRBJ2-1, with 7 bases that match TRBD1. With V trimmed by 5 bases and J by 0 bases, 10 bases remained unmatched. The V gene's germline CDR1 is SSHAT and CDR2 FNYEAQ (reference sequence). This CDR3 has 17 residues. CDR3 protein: CASSPKGAVSSYNEQFF. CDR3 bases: TGTGCCAGCAGCCCCAAGGGGGCCGTGAGCTCCTACAATGAGCAGTTCTTC.

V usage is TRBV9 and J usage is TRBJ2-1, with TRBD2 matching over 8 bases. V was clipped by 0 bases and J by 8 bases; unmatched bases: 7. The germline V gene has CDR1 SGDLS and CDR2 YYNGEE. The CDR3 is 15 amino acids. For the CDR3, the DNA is TGTGCCAGCAGCGTAGGAGGCGGGGGGTTCGATGAGCAGTTCTTC. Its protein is CASSVGGGGFDEQFF.

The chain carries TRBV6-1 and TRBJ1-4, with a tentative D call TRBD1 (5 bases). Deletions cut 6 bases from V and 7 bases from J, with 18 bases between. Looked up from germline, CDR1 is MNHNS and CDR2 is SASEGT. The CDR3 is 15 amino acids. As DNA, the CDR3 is TGTGCCAGCAGCACCACCCCGACAGAAAGTGAAAAACTGTTTTTT. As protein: CASSTTPTESEKLFF.

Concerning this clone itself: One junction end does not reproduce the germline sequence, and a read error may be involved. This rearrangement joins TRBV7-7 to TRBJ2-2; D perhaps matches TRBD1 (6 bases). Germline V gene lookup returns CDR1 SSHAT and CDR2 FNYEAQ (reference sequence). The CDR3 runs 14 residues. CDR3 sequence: CASSPQTGTGELFF. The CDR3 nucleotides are TGTGCTAGCAGCCCTCAGACAGGCACCGGGGAGCTGTTTTTT. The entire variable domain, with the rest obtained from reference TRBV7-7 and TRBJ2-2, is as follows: GAGVSQSPRYKVTKRGQDVTLRCDPISSHATLYWYQQALGQGPEFLTYFNYEAQPDKSGLPSDRFSAERPEGSISTLTIQRTEQRDSAMYRCASSPQTGTGELFFGEGSRLTVL.

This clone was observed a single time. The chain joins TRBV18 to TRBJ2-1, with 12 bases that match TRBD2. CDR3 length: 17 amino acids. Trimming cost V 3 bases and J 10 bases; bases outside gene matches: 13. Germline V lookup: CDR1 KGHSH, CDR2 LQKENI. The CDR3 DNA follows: TGTGCCAGCTCACCTGGGAGGCTAGCGGGGGGGAGCGAAGAGCAGTTCTTC. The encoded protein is CASSPGRLAGGSEEQFF.

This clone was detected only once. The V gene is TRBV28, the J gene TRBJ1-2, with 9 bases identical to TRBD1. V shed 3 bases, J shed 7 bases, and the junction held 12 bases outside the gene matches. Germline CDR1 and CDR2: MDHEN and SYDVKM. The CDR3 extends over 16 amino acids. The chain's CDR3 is CASSFPPGTGFGGYTF. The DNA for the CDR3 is TGTGCCAGCAGTTTCCCCCCCGGGACAGGGTTCGGTGGCTACACCTTC.

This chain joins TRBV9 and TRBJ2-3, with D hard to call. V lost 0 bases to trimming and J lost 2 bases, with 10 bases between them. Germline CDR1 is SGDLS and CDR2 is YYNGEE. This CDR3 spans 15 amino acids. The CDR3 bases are TGTGCCAGCAGCGTAGGGGCCTCCTTCACAGATACGCAGTATTTT. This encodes CASSVGASFTDTQYF.

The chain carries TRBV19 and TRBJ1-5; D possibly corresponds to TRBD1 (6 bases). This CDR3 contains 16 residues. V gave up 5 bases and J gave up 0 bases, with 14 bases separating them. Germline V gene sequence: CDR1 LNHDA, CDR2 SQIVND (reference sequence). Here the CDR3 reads CASSVTGIRSNQPQHF. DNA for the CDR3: TGTGCCAGTAGTGTAACAGGGATTCGTAGCAATCAGCCCCAGCATTTT.

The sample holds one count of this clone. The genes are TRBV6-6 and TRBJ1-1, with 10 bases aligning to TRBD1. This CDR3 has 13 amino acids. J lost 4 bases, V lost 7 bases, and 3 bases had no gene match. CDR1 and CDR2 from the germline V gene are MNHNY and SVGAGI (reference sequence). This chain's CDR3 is CASIRTGGTEAFF. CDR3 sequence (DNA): TGTGCCAGCATCCGGACAGGGGGCACTGAAGCTTTCTTT.

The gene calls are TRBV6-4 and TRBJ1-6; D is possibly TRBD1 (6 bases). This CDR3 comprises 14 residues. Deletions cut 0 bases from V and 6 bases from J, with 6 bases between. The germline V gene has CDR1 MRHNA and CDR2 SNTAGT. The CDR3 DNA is TGTGCCAGCAGTGACTCGGGGGCTAATTCACCCCTCCACTTT. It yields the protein CASSDSGANSPLHF.

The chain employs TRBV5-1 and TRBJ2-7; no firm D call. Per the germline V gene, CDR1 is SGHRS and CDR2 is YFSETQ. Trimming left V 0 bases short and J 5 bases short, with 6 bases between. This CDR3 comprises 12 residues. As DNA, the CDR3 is TGCGCCAGCAGCTTGGTGTCCGACGAGCAGTACTTC. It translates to CASSLVSDEQYF.